This T cell receptor beta chain was obtained from a study of T cell changes during pregnancy in multiple sclerosis. The data were produced by immunoSEQ multiplex PCR, yet TCRdb's version contains in-frame clones alone and is incomplete. Here the sample spans nearly 20,000 clones, 75% to 90% being singletons. Germline values: CDR1 SGHRS, CDR2 YFSETQ. This CDR3 region has 14 residues. The V and J ends lost 5 bases and 2 bases, in that order; junction bases with no gene match: 5. The material sequenced was CD8+ T cells from peripheral blood mononuclear cells, taken in the third trimester of pregnancy. This chain links TRBV5-1 with TRBJ2-5; 8 bases match TRBD1. This clonotype was sampled from a female donor in good health, enrolled as a control in a pregnancy study. In nucleotides, the CDR3 is TGCGCCAGCAGACCCGGACAGGGACAAGAGACCCAGTACTTC. Its protein product is CASRPGQGQETQYF.